This T cell receptor beta chain derives from a study of OX40 agonist ivuxolimab in advanced cancers. Overall study context: Patients were infused with ivuxolimab every 2 weeks at 0.01 to 10 mg/kg. Three patients, one with hepatocellular carcinoma and two with cutaneous melanoma, responded partially.

Sequencing used immunoSEQ multiplex PCR; TCRdb keeps in-frame clones, though not all of them. The sample contains 50,000 to 70,000 clones, approximately 89% of which appear only once. Whole-study findings and limits: Expanded clones belonging to CD8+ T cells outnumbered, on average, those of CD4+. CD4+ and CD8+ blood T cells expanded clonally by week 6 at 0.1 to 3.0 mg/kg.

CDR1 is SNHLY, CDR2 FYNNEI, per germline. This CDR3 has 13 residues. V lost 6 bases, J lost 4 bases, and 13 bases lay in between. Of note for this clone: Its antigen remains unknown.

The TCR sequence derives from an adult with an advanced solid tumor such as melanoma, head and neck, liver or kidney cancer. This material consisted of CD4+ or CD8+ T cells sorted from blood, taken in a trial of the OX40 agonist ivuxolimab. This chain connects TRBV2 to TRBJ2-7; TRBD1 or TRBD2 may be the D gene (5 bases each). The CDR3, as DNA: TGTGCCAGCAGGGGGACGGTCGCTTACGAGCAGTACTTC. As protein: CASRGTVAYEQYF. The complete variable domain, with remaining parts taken from reference TRBV2 and TRBJ2-7, reads EPEVTQTPSHQVTQMGQEVILRCVPISNHLYFYWYRQILGQKVEFLVSFYNNEISEKSEIFDDQFSVERPDGSNFTLKIRSTKLEDSAMYFCASRGTVAYEQYFGPGTRLTVT.